This is a list of T cell receptor beta chains from one sample in a study of cytomegalovirus exposure and HLA in healthy donors. Method: immunoSEQ multiplex PCR; TCRdb's copy keeps in-frame clones and lacks some. The data contain roughly 49,000 clones, around 80% of them singletons. The sequenced sample consisted of PBMCs. These TCRs come from a boy aged 5-17 years in good health and CMV-seropositive. Both conserved end residues are part of each CDR3. A D gene is named only where the DNA matches it firmly. Clone size, where shown, is once, few, many, or a class for clones that have expanded.

d_gene,j_gene,abundance,v_gene,CDR3nt,CDR3aa
-,TRBJ2-2,few,TRBV4-1,TGCGCCAGCAGCCCGGTCGGGGGTAAAACCGGGGAGCTGTTTTTT,CASSPVGGKTGELFF
-,TRBJ2-1,-,TRBV10-3,TGTGCCATCATGGAGGGGCTATACAATGAGCAGTTCTTC,CAIMEGLYNEQFF
TRBD1,TRBJ1-5,-,TRBV12-5,TGTGCTAGTGGTTTGGCAGGGACAGGGCTAGGCAATCAGCCCCAGCATTTT,CASGLAGTGLGNQPQHF
-,TRBJ1-1,-,TRBV2,TGTGCCAGCAGACAGGGTCAGAACACTGAAGCTTTCTTT,CASRQGQNTEAFF
-,TRBJ2-1,few,TRBV7-9,TGTGCCAGCAGCTCAGTCTACTTTAGCGAAACAAATGAGCAGTTCTTC,CASSSVYFSETNEQFF
-,TRBJ2-1,once,TRBV12-2,TGTGCAAGTCGCCCCCCTGGCCAGGATGAGCAGTTCTTC,CASRPPGQDEQFF
-,TRBJ1-2,-,TRBV11-2,TGTGCCAGCAGCCCCGACATGACAGCTAACTATGGCTACACCTTC,CASSPDMTANYGYTF
-,TRBJ1-2,-,TRBV28,TGTGCCAGCAGTTTCGGTACTAACTATGGCTACACCTTC,CASSFGTNYGYTF
TRBD1,TRBJ1-2,-,TRBV5-4,TGTGCCAGCAGCTCCTCAGGGGGGTATGGCTACACCTTC,CASSSSGGYGYTF
-,TRBJ2-7,-,TRBV4-1,TGCGCCAGCAGCCATGGTCGTGGCTTCTCCTACGAGCAGTACTTC,CASSHGRGFSYEQYF
-,TRBJ2-2,-,TRBV5-1,TGCGCCAGCAGCATACAGGTGAACACCGGGGAGCTGTTTTTT,CASSIQVNTGELFF
TRBD1,TRBJ1-5,-,TRBV12-5,TGTGCTAGTGGAGCAGGGGGCGGGCAGCCCCAGCATTTT,CASGAGGGQPQHF
-,TRBJ1-2,-,TRBV28,TGTGCCAGCAGTCAGGGGTACGATGGCTACACCTTC,CASSQGYDGYTF
TRBD1,TRBJ1-6,-,TRBV18,TGTGCCAGCTCACAACCGACAGGGAGTAATTCACCCCTCCACTTT,CASSQPTGSNSPLHF
TRBD2,TRBJ2-1,-,TRBV27,TGTGCCAGCAGTTTCGGGGGGGTTGGTAACAATGAGCAGTTCTTC,CASSFGGVGNNEQFF
-,TRBJ1-5,once,TRBV19,TGTGCCAGTAGAAATCTTGCCGGTCAGGGCAATCAGCCCCAGCATTTT,CASRNLAGQGNQPQHF
-,TRBJ2-5,few,TRBV11-2,TGTGCCAGCAGCTTGGGACTGGAGACCCAGTACTTC,CASSLGLETQYF
-,TRBJ2-3,-,TRBV6-1,TGTGCCAGCAGTGAGGTGAGCGCCGCAGATACGCAGTATTTT,CASSEVSAADTQYF
-,TRBJ2-7,-,TRBV15,TGTGCCACCAGCAGGTTAGCGTCTGACGAGCAGTACTTC,CATSRLASDEQYF
TRBD1,TRBJ1-1,-,TRBV14,TGTGCCAGCAGCCCCCGGACAGGAATGAACACTGAAGCTTTCTTT,CASSPRTGMNTEAFF
TRBD1,TRBJ2-5,-,TRBV5-4,TGTGCCAGCAGCTCTTCTCAGAGGGGGCGCGAAGAGACCCAGTACTTC,CASSSSQRGREETQYF
-,TRBJ1-1,-,TRBV18,TGTGCCAGCTCACCAGGGGGAGGAGAAGCTTTCTTT,CASSPGGGEAFF
TRBD2,TRBJ2-7,-,TRBV7-9,TGTTCCAGCAGCCCCCCCGGGACTAGTCTCTCCGAGCAGTACTTC,CSSSPPGTSLSEQYF
TRBD1,TRBJ2-5,-,TRBV4-1,TGCGCCAGCAGCCGGGCCCCGACAGGGGGCGGGGAGACCCAGTACTTC,CASSRAPTGGGETQYF
-,TRBJ2-4,-,TRBV19,TGTGCCAGTATAGACGGGGGAAAGAAAAACATTCAGTACTTC,CASIDGGKKNIQYF
-,TRBJ1-3,-,TRBV18,TGTGCCAGCTCAATACAGACTGGAAACACCATATATTTT,CASSIQTGNTIYF
TRBD2,TRBJ2-1,few,TRBV4-1,TGCGCCAGCAGCCCTAGAAACCCGGGGGGGCGGCAGTTCTTC,CASSPRNPGGRQFF
TRBD1,TRBJ2-7,-,TRBV9,TGTGCCAGCAGCTCTCGGCCGACAGGGATAGACGAGCAGTACTTC,CASSSRPTGIDEQYF
TRBD1,TRBJ2-2,-,TRBV18,TGTGCCAGCTCACCAGGGACAGGGATACCCGGGGAGCTGTTTTTT,CASSPGTGIPGELFF
-,TRBJ1-4,few,TRBV7-3,TGTGCCAGCAGCTTACTAACCCGAGAAGAAAAACTGTTTTTT,CASSLLTREEKLFF
TRBD2,TRBJ2-2,-,TRBV5-1,TGCGCCAGCAGCTTGGCAGCGGGGGGGGCCGGGGAGCTGTTTTTT,CASSLAAGGAGELFF
TRBD2,TRBJ2-1,-,TRBV5-1,TGCGCCAGCAGTCGCCTCGGACTAGCGGGGAACAATGAGCAGTTCTTC,CASSRLGLAGNNEQFF
-,TRBJ2-1,-,TRBV4-1,TGCGCCAGCAGCCAAGAGGGGCACCAGTTCTTC,CASSQEGHQFF
-,TRBJ2-5,-,TRBV5-1,TGCGCCAGCAGCTCGACTAGGAGGGAGACCCAGTACTTC,CASSSTRRETQYF
TRBD1,TRBJ1-1,-,TRBV7-9,TGTGCCAGCAGCTTAGGTCGTCAGGGGGCGTATATGAACACTGAAGCTTTCTTT,CASSLGRQGAYMNTEAFF
-,TRBJ1-2,-,TRBV27,TGTGCCAGCAGCCGCTCGACAGAGATAAACTATGGCTACACCTTC,CASSRSTEINYGYTF
TRBD1,TRBJ2-7,-,TRBV7-8,TGTGCCAGCAGCATCCACCGGGGACAGCCCTCCTACGAGCAGTACTTC,CASSIHRGQPSYEQYF
TRBD1,TRBJ1-2,once,TRBV4-1,TGCGCCAGCAGCCAAGGGCCCGTGACAGGGCCTAACTATGGCTACACCTTC,CASSQGPVTGPNYGYTF
-,TRBJ2-3,-,TRBV4-1,TGCGCCAGCAGCCAAGGAGAGGTGGATACGCAGTATTTT,CASSQGEVDTQYF
TRBD1,TRBJ1-2,-,TRBV5-4,TGTGCCAGCAGCTCGGCCACAGACAGGGGAGGTGGCTACACCTTC,CASSSATDRGGGYTF
TRBD2,TRBJ2-7,-,TRBV5-1,TGCGCCAGCAGCCCAAGACTAGCGGGGTCCTACGAGCAGTACTTC,CASSPRLAGSYEQYF
TRBD1,TRBJ1-2,-,TRBV19,TGTGCCAGTAGTCCCTGGGGGACAGGGGACGGCTACACCTTC,CASSPWGTGDGYTF
-,TRBJ1-2,-,TRBV4-1,TGCGCCAGCAGTTCGCCCGGACAGTCCTATGGCTACACCTTC,CASSSPGQSYGYTF
TRBD2,TRBJ2-5,-,TRBV9,TGTGCCAGCCGCGGTAAGGAGCGGGGGTTAGAAGAGACCCAGTACTTC,CASRGKERGLEETQYF
-,TRBJ2-3,-,TRBV7-7,TGTGCTAGCAGCCCATCTACCTTTTCAGATACGCAGTATTTT,CASSPSTFSDTQYF
TRBD2,TRBJ2-1,-,TRBV9,TGTGCCAGCAGCGAGGGACTAGTCGGCAATGAGCAGTTCTTC,CASSEGLVGNEQFF
TRBD2,TRBJ2-7,-,TRBV7-2,TGTGCCAGCAGCTTCCAGCGGGGGCCGTTACACGACGAGCAGTACTTC,CASSFQRGPLHDEQYF
-,TRBJ1-6,-,TRBV27,TGTGCCAGCAGTGGGAGCCCTTTTTCACCCCTCCACTTT,CASSGSPFSPLHF
-,TRBJ1-2,-,TRBV6-5,TGTGCCAGCAGTGCAACGGACAGCGGGGATGGCTACACCTTC,CASSATDSGDGYTF
-,TRBJ1-1,-,TRBV27,TGTGCCAGCAGGAGAACTAACAGGGATAGGAACACTGAAGCTTTCTTT,CASRRTNRDRNTEAFF
-,TRBJ1-6,-,TRBV14,TGTGCCAGCAGCCAAGCACAGGTTAATTCACCCCTCCACTTT,CASSQAQVNSPLHF
-,TRBJ2-1,once,TRBV10-1,TGCGCCAGCAGTGGCGACACAGGCTCGAGCTCCTACAATGAGCAGTTCTTC,CASSGDTGSSSYNEQFF